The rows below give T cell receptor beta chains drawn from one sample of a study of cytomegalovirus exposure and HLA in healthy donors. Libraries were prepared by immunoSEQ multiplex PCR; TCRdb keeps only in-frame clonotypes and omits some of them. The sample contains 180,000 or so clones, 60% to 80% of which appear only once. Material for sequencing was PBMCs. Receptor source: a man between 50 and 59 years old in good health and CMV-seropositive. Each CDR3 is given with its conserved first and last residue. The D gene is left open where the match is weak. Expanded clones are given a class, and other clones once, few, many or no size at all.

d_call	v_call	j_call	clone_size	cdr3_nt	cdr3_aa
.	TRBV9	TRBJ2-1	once	TGTGCCAGCAGCCCCGACTGGGGGGAGACCTACAATGAGCAGTTCTTC	CASSPDWGETYNEQFF
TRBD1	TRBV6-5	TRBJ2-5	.	TGTGCCAGCAGTCTTGGACAGGCCCCGGGGACCCAGTACTTC	CASSLGQAPGTQYF
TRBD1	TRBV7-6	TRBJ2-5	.	TGTGCCAGCAGCACTGGACAGGGGGCGGGAGAGACCCAGTACTTC	CASSTGQGAGETQYF
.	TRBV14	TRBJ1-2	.	TGTGCCAGCAGCCAGACTGCGGGTAACAAGAACTATGGCTACACCTTC	CASSQTAGNKNYGYTF
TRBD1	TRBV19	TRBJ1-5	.	TGTGCCAGTAGTAGGATCCGACAGGGGAAGGGCAATCAGCCCCAGCATTTT	CASSRIRQGKGNQPQHF
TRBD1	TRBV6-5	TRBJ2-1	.	TGTGCCAGCACCGAACGCGGACAGGCGAACAATGAGCAGTTCTTC	CASTERGQANNEQFF
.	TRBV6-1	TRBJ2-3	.	TGTGCCAGCAGCCTATCTAGTCGTCTCACAGATACGCAGTATTTT	CASSLSSRLTDTQYF
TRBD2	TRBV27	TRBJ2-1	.	TGTGCCAGCAGTCGAGGGACTAGCGGGGGGGGACCCGTTGGTGAGCAGTTCTTC	CASSRGTSGGGPVGEQFF
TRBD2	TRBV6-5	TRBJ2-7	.	TGTGCCAGCAGTTACTCCGGGAGGGACGAGCAGTACTTC	CASSYSGRDEQYF
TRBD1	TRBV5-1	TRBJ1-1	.	TGCGCCAGCAGCAGACTCGAACTCGACAGGGGGCGGACTGAAGCTTTCTTT	CASSRLELDRGRTEAFF
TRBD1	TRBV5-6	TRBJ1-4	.	TGTGCCAGCAGCTGGAGCGGGACAGGGCTAAATGAAAAACTGTTTTTT	CASSWSGTGLNEKLFF
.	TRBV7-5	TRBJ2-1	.	TGTGCCAGAAGCTTGGGCCTAGCCCCATCTGAGCAGTTCTTC	CARSLGLAPSEQFF
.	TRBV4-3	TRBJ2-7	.	TGCGCCAGCAGCCAGGGCCAGGGGCGCTCCTACGAGCAGTACTTC	CASSQGQGRSYEQYF
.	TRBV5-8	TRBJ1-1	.	TGTGCCAGCTGGCGGCAGCCTAATATGAACACTGAAGCTTTCTTT	CASWRQPNMNTEAFF
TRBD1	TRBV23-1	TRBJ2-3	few	TGCGCCAGCAGTCAACTCCCGGGACAGGGGCCTGAACGCACAGATACGCAGTATTTT	CASSQLPGQGPERTDTQYF
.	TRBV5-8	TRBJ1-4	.	TGTGCCAGCAGCTGGGGGGTAGGGGCAACTAATGAAAAACTGTTTTTT	CASSWGVGATNEKLFF
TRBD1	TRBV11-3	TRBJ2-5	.	TGTGCCAGCAGCTCGAGACAGGGGGATAATAAAGAGACCCAGTACTTC	CASSSRQGDNKETQYF
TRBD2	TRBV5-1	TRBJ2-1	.	TGCGCCAGCAGCCCGGGACTAGCTTCTTACAATGAGCAGTTCTTC	CASSPGLASYNEQFF
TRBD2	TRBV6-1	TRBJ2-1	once	TGTGCCAGCCACCAGGGACTAGCGGGGTCAGATGAGCAGTTCTTC	CASHQGLAGSDEQFF
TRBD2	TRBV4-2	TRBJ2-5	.	TGTGCCAGCAGCCAAGATTTACGAGCGGGGGGTACGGAGACCCAGTACTTC	CASSQDLRAGGTETQYF
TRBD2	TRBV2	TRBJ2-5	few	TGTGCCAGCAGTGGCGGGACTAGCGGGGGACGGGAGACCCAGTACTTC	CASSGGTSGGRETQYF
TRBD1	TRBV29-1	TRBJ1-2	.	TGCAGCGTTGCAACAGGGGGCGACTATGGCTACACCTTC	CSVATGGDYGYTF
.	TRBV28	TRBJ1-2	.	TGTGCCAGCAGTCAGGTTGGGTACTATGGCTACACCTTC	CASSQVGYYGYTF
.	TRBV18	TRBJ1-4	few	TGTGCCAGCTCTTCGGACAGTTCGCCCGAAAAACTGTTTTTT	CASSSDSSPEKLFF
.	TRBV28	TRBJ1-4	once	TGTGCCAGCAGTCCCCGAGCAGGTACCAATGAAAAACTGTTTTTT	CASSPRAGTNEKLFF
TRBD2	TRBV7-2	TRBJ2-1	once	TGTGCCAGCAGCTTACCCCATAGCGGGGGGAGCTCCTACAATGAGCAGTTCTTC	CASSLPHSGGSSYNEQFF
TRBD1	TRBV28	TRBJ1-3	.	TGTGCCAGCAGATCAGCGCCGGGACAGGGCGAGTCTGGAAACACCATATATTTT	CASRSAPGQGESGNTIYF
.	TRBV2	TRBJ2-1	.	TGTGCCAGCAGTGAAGGCGGGGTTGGTGAGCAGTTCTTC	CASSEGGVGEQFF
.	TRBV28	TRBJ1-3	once	TGTGCCAGCAGTTTACGACTCACGGCCGGAAACACCATATATTTT	CASSLRLTAGNTIYF
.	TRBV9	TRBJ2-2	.	TGTGCCAGCAGCGTACGGGAACAGGGACACACCGGGGAGCTGTTTTTT	CASSVREQGHTGELFF
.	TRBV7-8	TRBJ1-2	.	TGTGCCAGCAGCTTGGGCAGGGACTATGGCTACACCTTC	CASSLGRDYGYTF
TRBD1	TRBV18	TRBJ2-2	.	TGTGCCAGCTCACCTCAGGGGGAGAACACCGGGGAGCTGTTTTTT	CASSPQGENTGELFF
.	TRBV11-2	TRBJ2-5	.	TGTGCCAGCAGCTTGGTAACCGGGAGCCTGGGGACCCAGTACTTC	CASSLVTGSLGTQYF
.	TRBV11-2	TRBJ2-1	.	TGTGCCAGCAGCACAGGGCCGGACAATGAGCAGTTCTTC	CASSTGPDNEQFF
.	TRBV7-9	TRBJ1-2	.	TGTTCCAGCAGCTTAGGCTCTCGGGACACCGGGGACTATGGCTACACCTTC	CSSSLGSRDTGDYGYTF
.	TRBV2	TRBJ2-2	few	TGTGCCAGCAGCCTAACGAGGGGGGGCGGAACCGGGGAGCTGTTTTTT	CASSLTRGGGTGELFF
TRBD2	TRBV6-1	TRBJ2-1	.	TGTGCCAGCTGTGAGCGGGGGGGCTCCTACAATGAGCAGTTCTTC	CASCERGGSYNEQFF
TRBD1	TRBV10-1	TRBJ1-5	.	TGCGCCAGCAGTCCACAGGGGGATTATCAGCCCCAGCATTTT	CASSPQGDYQPQHF
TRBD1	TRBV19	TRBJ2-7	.	TGTGCCAGTAGTATTCGTAGAGGGACAGGGGTCTACGAGCAGTACTTC	CASSIRRGTGVYEQYF
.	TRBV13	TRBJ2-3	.	TGTGCCAGCAGCCGTTGGGGAGAAAACACAGATACGCAGTATTTT	CASSRWGENTDTQYF